This T cell receptor beta chain is drawn from a study of cytomegalovirus exposure and HLA in healthy donors. Points from the study as a whole: Analysis performed later found over 15,000 TCR beta sequences associated with HLA alleles at 0.05 false discovery rate.

Each of the donors was a healthy bone marrow donor. PCR employed 60 Vbeta and 13 Jbeta primers. Using immunoSEQ multiplex PCR, the repertoire was profiled, and TCRdb retains in-frame clones only, with some absent. The sample shows 150,000 to 200,000 clones, about four fifths of them seen only once. Worth noting for this clone: What it binds is unknown.

Germline V gene lookup returns CDR1 SNHLY and CDR2 FYNNEI. CDR3 length: 14 amino acids. Trimming took 10 bases from V and 8 from J; bases not matched to a gene: 14. Sequenced material: PBMCs. The clonotype comes from a boy aged 5-17 years in good health and CMV-seronegative. This chain uses TRBV2 with TRBJ2-1, with 7 bases matching TRBD1. As DNA, the CDR3 is TGTGCCACCCAAACTAGAGACAGGGACGATGAGCAGTTCTTC. The encoded protein is CATQTRDRDDEQFF.